This T cell receptor beta chain was sequenced for a study of T-cell memory formation after mild COVID-19. TCRdb ran MiXCR on the 5' RACE reads and lists one entry per CDR3 protein. There are 130,000 to 150,000 distinct CDR3 sequences in the sample; approximately 5.7% occur only once, and about 2.1% lies in the top ten. Regarding the study as a whole: There was a balanced CD4/CD8 profile in clones contracting day 15 to 85, and later expanders leaned CD4+.

This clonotype was counted many times. Its antigen is currently unknown. Germline V CDR1 and CDR2: LGHNA, YSLEER. V lost 0 bases, J lost 7 bases, and 2 bases stayed unmatched. The CDR3 consists of 13 residues. The chain couples TRBV4-3 to TRBJ1-1; 7 bases map to TRBD1. Input material: PBMCs or a T cell subset sorted from them (not recorded which). This sequence was found in an adult woman who had mild COVID-19 (a few samples of this study predate the infection). Cell type and time point are not known. The CDR3 coding sequence is TGCGCCAGCAGCCAAGAGACAGGGCTTGAAGCTTTCTTT. Encoded protein: CASSQETGLEAFF.